This T cell receptor beta chain derives from a study of CD8+CD57+ T cells in acquired aplastic anemia. On the study more broadly: Each DNA sample taken from sorted CD4+ and CD8+ cells came to about 3 ug on average. Study observations and caveats: Both patients and controls carried the same twenty-nine CD8+ CDR3 sequences.

All sequencing subjects had displayed CD8+CD57+ cell expansion on flow cytometry. The CDR3 totals 16 residues. CDR1 is ENHRY, CDR2 SYGVKD, per germline. Trimming removed 2 bases from V and 3 bases from J; junction bases left unmatched: 10. Profiling that covered TCR beta VDJ and CDR3 relied on genomic DNA as its template. TCRdb called the reads again in MiXCR, with one record for every CDR3 protein. The sample gives approximately 150,000 distinct CDR3 sequences, 60% to 80% of which show up once; around 45% is in the top ten. Regarding this clonotype: Its antigen is still unknown.

The chain links TRBV10-3 to TRBJ2-7; 7 bases match TRBD1. Sequenced input: sorted CD4+, CD8+, or CD8+CD57+ T cells (not recorded which) from PBMCs. The sequence was obtained from a human donor with aplastic anemia. CDR3 in amino acids: CAISEAWGTVRYEQYF. The CDR3 DNA reads as TGTGCCATCAGTGAGGCGTGGGGGACAGTACGCTACGAGCAGTACTTC.